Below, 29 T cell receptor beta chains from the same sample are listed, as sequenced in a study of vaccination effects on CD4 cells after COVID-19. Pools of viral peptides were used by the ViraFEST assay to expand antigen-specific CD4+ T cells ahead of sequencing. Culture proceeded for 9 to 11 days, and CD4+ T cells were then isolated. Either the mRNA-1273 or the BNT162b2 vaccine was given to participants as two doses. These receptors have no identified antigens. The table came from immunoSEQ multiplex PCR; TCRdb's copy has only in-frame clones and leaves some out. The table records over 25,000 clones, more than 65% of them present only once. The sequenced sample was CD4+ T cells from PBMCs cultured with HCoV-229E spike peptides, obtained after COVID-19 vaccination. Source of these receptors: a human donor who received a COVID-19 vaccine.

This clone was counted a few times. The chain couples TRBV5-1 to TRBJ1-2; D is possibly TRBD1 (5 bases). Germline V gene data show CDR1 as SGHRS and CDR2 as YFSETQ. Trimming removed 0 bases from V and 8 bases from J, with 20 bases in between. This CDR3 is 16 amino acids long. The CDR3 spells CASSLGSGTGLNGYTF. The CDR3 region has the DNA TGCGCCAGCAGCTTGGGGTCCGGGACGGGCCTTAACGGCTACACCTTC.

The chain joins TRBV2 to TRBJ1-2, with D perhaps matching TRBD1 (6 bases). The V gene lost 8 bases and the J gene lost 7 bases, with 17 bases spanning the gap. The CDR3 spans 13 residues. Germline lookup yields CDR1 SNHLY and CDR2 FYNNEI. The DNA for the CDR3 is TGTGCCAGCTCAGTGGACGGGGGCTCTGGCTACACCTTC. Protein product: CASSVDGGSGYTF.

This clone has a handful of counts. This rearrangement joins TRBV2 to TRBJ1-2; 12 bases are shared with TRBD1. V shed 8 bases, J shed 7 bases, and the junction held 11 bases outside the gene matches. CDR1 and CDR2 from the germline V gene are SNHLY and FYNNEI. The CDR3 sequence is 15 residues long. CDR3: CASGLTGTGGSGYTF. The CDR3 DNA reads TGTGCCAGCGGACTAACCGGGACAGGGGGCTCTGGCTACACCTTC.

CDR3 protein: CASSPGTVDTEAFF. The CDR3 DNA sequence: TGCGCCAGCAGCCCAGGGACAGTCGATACTGAAGCTTTCTTT. This chain uses TRBV4-1 with TRBJ1-1, with 7 bases matching TRBD1. The V and J ends lost 4 bases and 5 bases, in that order; junction bases with no gene match: 7. The germline V gene encodes CDR1 MGHRA and CDR2 YSYEKL. The CDR3 is 14 amino acids.

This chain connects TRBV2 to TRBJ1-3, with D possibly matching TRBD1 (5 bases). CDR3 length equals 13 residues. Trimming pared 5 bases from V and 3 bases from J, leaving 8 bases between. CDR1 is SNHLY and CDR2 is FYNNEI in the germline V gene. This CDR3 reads CASSSQVGNTIYF. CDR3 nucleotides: TGTGCCAGCAGTTCACAGGTTGGAAACACCATATATTTT.

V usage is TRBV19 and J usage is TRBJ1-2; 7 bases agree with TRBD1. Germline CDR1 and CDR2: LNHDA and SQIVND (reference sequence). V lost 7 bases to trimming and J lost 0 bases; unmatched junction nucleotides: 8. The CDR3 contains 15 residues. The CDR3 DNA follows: TGTGCCAGTAATCCGACAGGGACAACTAACTATGGCTACACCTTC. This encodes CASNPTGTTNYGYTF. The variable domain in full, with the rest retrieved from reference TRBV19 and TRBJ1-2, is DGGITQSPKYLFRKEGQNVTLSCEQNLNHDAMYWYRQDPGQGLRLIYYSQIVNDFQKGDIAEGYSVSREKKESFPLTVTSAQKNPTAFYLCASNPTGTTNYGYTFGSGTRLTVV.

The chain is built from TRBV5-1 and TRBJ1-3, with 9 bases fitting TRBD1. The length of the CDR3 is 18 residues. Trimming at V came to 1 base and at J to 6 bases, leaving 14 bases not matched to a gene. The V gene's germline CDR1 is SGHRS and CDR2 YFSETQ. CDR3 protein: CASSLTGGDLPPSNTIYF. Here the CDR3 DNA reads TGCGCCAGCAGCTTGACAGGGGGCGATCTCCCCCCCTCAAACACCATATATTTT. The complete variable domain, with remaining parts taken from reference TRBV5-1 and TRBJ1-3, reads KAGVTQTPRYLIKTRGQQVTLSCSPISGHRSVSWYQQTPGQGLQFLFEYFSETQRNKGNFPGRFSGRQFSNSRSEMNVSTLELGDSALYLCASSLTGGDLPPSNTIYFGEGSWLTVV.

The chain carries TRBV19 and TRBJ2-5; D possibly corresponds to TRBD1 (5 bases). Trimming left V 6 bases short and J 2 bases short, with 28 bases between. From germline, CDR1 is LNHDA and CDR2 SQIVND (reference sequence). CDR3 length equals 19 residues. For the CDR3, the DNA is TGTGCCAGTAGAGTTCACCGTTACGACAAGGGGCCTGAACAAGAGACCCAGTACTTC. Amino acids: CASRVHRYDKGPEQETQYF.

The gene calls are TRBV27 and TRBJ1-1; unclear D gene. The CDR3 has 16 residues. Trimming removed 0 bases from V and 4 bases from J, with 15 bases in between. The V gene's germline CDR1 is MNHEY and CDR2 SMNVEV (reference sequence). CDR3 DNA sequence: TGTGCCAGCAGTTTATCGGTGTCTCCCGTTGTCACTGAAGCTTTCTTT. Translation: CASSLSVSPVVTEAFF.

The DNA of the CDR3 is TGTGCCAGTAGCCCCTCCGGGACCGAGTTAAACTATGGCTACACCTTC. This gives the protein CASSPSGTELNYGYTF. The rearrangement joins TRBV19 to TRBJ1-2; tentative D call: TRBD1 (5 bases). The CDR3 length is 16 residues. The V gene's germline CDR1 is LNHDA and CDR2 SQIVND (reference sequence). Trimming took off 6 bases at V and 2 bases at J, with 19 bases between the two ends.

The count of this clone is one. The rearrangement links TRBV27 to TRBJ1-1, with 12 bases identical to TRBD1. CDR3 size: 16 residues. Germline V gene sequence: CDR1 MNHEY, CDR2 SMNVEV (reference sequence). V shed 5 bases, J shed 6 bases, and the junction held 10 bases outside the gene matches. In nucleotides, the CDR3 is TGTGCCAGCAGTCCCAGGGACAGGGGGCGCATGGCTGAAGCTTTCTTT. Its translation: CASSPRDRGRMAEAFF.

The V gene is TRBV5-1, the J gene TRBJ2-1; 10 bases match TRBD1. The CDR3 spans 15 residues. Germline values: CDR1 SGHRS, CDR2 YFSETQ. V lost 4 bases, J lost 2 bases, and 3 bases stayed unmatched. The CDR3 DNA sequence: TGCGCCAGCAGCGCCGGACAGGGGGCCTACAATGAGCAGTTCTTC. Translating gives CASSAGQGAYNEQFF.

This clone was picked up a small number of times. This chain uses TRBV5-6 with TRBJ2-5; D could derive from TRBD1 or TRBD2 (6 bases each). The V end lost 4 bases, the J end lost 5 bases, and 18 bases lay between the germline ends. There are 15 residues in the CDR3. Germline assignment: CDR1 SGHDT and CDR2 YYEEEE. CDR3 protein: CASSDATGSGETQYF. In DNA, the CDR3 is TGTGCCAGCAGCGACGCAACAGGGAGCGGGGAGACCCAGTACTTC.

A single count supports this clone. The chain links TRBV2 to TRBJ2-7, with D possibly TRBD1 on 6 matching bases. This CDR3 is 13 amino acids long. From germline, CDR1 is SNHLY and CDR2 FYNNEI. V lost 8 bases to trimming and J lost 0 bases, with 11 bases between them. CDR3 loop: CASVGDTSYEQYF. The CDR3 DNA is TGTGCCAGCGTGGGGGACACCTCCTACGAGCAGTACTTC.

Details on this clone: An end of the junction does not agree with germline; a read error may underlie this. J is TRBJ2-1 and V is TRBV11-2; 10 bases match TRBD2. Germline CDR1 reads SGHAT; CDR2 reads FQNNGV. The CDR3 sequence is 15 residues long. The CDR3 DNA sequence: TGTGCCAGCAGATTAGCGGGGGGCATCGCCAATGAGCAGTTCTTC. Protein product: CASRLAGGIANEQFF. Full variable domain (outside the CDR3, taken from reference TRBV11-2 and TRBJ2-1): EAGVAQSPRYKIIEKRQSVAFWCNPISGHATLYWYQQILGQGPKLLIQFQNNGVVDDSQLPKDRFSAERLKGVDSTLKIQPAKLEDSAVYLCASRLAGGIANEQFFGPGTRLTVL.

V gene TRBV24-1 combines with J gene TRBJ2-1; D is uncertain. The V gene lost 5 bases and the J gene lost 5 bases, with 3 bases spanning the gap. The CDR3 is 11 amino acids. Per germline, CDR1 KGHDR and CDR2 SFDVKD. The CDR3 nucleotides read TGTGCCACCAGTGTCAACAATGAGCAGTTCTTC. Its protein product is CATSVNNEQFF.

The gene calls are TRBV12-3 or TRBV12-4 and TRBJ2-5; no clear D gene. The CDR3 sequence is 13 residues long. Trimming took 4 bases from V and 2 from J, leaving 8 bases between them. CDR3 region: CASSSRAQETQYF. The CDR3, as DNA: TGTGCCAGCAGTTCTCGAGCACAAGAGACCCAGTACTTC.

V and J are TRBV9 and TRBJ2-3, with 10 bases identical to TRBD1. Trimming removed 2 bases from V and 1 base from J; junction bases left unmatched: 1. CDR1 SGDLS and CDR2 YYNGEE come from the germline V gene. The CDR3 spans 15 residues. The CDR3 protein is CASSVGTGGTDTQYF. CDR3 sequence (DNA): TGTGCCAGCAGCGTGGGGACAGGGGGCACAGATACGCAGTATTTT.

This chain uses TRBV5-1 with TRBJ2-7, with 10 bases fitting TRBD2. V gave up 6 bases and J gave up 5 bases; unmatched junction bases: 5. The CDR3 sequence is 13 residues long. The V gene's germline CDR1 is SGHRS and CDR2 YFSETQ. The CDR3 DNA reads TGCGCCAGCAAGCCTAGCGGGAGTCACGAGCAGTACTTC. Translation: CASKPSGSHEQYF.

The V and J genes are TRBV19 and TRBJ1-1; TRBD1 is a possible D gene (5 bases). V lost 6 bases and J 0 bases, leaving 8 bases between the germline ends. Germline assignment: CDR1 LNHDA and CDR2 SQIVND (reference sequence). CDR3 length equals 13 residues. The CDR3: CASRDNLNTEAFF. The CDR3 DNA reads TGTGCCAGTAGGGACAACTTGAACACTGAAGCTTTCTTT.

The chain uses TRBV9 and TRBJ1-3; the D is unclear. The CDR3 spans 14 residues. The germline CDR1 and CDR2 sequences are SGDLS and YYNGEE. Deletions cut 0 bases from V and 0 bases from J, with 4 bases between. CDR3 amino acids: CASSVGRSGNTIYF. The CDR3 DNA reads TGTGCCAGCAGCGTAGGTCGCTCTGGAAACACCATATATTTT.

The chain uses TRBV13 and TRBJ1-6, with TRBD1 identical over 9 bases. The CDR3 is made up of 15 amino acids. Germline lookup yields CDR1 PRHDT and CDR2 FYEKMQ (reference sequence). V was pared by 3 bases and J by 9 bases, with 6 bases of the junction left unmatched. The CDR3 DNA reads TGTGCCAGCAGCTTGGGACAGGGAGGGGGTTCACCCCTCCACTTT. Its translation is CASSLGQGGGSPLHF.

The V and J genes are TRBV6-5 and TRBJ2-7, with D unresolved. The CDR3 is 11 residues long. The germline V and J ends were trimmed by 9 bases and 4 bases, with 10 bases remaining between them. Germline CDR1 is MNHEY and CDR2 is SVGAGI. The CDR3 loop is CASLDGYEQYF. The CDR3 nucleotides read TGTGCCAGTTTAGACGGGTACGAGCAGTACTTC.

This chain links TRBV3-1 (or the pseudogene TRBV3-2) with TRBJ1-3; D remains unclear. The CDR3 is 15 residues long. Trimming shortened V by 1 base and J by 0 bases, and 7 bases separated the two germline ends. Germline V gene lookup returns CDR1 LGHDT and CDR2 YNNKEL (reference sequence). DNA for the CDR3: TGTGCCAGCAGCCAAGCCGGGTCCTCTGGAAACACCATATATTTT. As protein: CASSQAGSSGNTIYF.

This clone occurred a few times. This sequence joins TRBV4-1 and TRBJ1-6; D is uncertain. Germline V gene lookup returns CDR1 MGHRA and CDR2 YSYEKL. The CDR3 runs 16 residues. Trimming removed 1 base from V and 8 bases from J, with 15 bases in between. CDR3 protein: CASSQGPARGHSPLHF. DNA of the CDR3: TGCGCCAGCAGCCAAGGGCCCGCGAGAGGTCATTCACCCCTCCACTTT.

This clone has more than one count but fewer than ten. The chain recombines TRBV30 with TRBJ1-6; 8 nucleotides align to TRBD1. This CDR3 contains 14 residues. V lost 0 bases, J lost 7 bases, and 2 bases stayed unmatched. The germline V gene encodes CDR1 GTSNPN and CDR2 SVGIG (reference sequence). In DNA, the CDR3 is TGTGCCTGGAGTGTCGACAGGGGCAATTCACCCCTCCACTTT. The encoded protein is CAWSVDRGNSPLHF.

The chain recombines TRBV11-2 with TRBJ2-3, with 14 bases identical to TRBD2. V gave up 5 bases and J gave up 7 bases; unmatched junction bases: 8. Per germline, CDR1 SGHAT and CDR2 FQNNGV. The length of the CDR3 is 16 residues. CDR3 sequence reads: CASSMGLAGAPNTQYF. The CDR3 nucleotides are TGTGCCAGCAGCATGGGACTAGCGGGAGCCCCGAATACGCAGTATTTT.

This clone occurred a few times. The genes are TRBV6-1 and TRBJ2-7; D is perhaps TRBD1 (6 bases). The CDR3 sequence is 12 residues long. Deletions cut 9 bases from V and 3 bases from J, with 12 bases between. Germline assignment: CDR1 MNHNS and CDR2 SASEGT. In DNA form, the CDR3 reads TGTGCCAGGACGGACAGATACTACGAGCAGTACTTC. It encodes CARTDRYYEQYF.

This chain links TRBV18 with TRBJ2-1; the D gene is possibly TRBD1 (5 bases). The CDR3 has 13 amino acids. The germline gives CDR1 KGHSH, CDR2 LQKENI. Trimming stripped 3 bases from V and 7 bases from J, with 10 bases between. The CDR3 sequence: CASSPLKGNEQFF. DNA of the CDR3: TGTGCCAGCTCACCTCTGAAGGGGAATGAGCAGTTCTTC.